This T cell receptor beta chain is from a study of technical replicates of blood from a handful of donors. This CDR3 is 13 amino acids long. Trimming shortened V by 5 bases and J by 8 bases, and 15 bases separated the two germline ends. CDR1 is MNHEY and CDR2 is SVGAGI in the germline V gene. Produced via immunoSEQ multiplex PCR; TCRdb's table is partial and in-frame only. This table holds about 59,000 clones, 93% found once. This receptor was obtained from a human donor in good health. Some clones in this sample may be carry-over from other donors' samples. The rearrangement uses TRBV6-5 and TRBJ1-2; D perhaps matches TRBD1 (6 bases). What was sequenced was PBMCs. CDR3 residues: CASSANRDRGYTF. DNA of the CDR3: TGTGCCAGCAGTGCAAACAGGGATCGAGGCTACACCTTC.